Following are 19 T cell receptor beta chains from one sample sequenced in a study of control samples from healthy donors and cancer patients. Clones were sequenced by immunoSEQ multiplex PCR, and TCRdb holds only the in-frame ones, with some missing. Here the sample spans 95,000 to 150,000 clones, 85% to 95% being singletons. The specimen sequenced was PBMCs. The receptors here all came from a man older than 75 with head and neck cancer.

This chain joins TRBV5-1 and TRBJ1-2; D remains unclear. The CDR3 is made up of 14 amino acids. V dropped 5 bases and J dropped 1 base, with 12 bases sitting between them. Looked up from germline, CDR1 is SGHRS and CDR2 is YFSETQ. CDR3 loop: CASSLQSGNYGYTF. The CDR3 DNA reads TGCGCCAGCAGTTTACAGAGTGGTAACTATGGCTACACCTTC.

The chain recombines TRBV18 with TRBJ1-1; D is perhaps TRBD1 (5 bases). Germline V gene lookup returns CDR1 KGHSH and CDR2 LQKENI. V lost 0 bases and J 1 base, leaving 6 bases between the germline ends. The CDR3 length is 14 residues. CDR3 nucleotide sequence: TGTGCCAGCTCACCACCCACAGGGAACACTGAAGCTTTCTTT. Encoded protein: CASSPPTGNTEAFF.

The chain is built from TRBV19 and TRBJ2-5; 14 bases are a match to TRBD2. Germline V gene lookup returns CDR1 LNHDA and CDR2 SQIVND (reference sequence). With V trimmed by 5 bases and J by 2 bases, 10 bases remained unmatched. CDR3 length equals 18 residues. Here the CDR3 reads CASSPGTSGSFGQETQYF. The CDR3 bases are TGTGCCAGTAGTCCGGGGACTAGCGGGAGTTTCGGACAAGAGACCCAGTACTTC.

V and J are TRBV6-5 and TRBJ1-6; D remains ambiguous. Germline values: CDR1 MNHEY, CDR2 SVGAGI. This CDR3 has 16 residues. V was shortened by 0 bases and J by 9 bases, with 15 bases between the two germline ends. The CDR3, as DNA: TGTGCCAGCAGTTACTCGAGAGCGGCCATGGGTTCACCCCTCCACTTT. Residues: CASSYSRAAMGSPLHF.

The chain uses TRBV6-1 and TRBJ1-6, with TRBD1 matching over 10 bases. Germline V gives CDR1 MNHNS, CDR2 SASEGT. Germline trimming cut 3 bases from V and 3 bases from J; bases unmatched to any gene: 2. The CDR3 is 16 residues long. The CDR3 DNA sequence: TGTGCCAGCAGTGAGACAGGGGGCCACTATAATTCACCCCTCCACTTT. Translated, it gives CASSETGGHYNSPLHF.

The rearrangement uses TRBV18 and TRBJ1-5; D is perhaps TRBD1 (6 bases). The CDR3 runs to 16 residues. The V gene lost 2 bases and the J gene lost 3 bases, with 14 bases spanning the gap. The germline V gene encodes CDR1 KGHSH and CDR2 LQKENI. CDR3 sequence (DNA): TGTGCCAGCTCACCAAGCGAGGGGGGGCACAATCAGCCCCAGCATTTT. As protein: CASSPSEGGHNQPQHF.

This chain joins TRBV5-1 and TRBJ2-7; D gene unclear. CDR3 length: 13 residues. Germline V lookup: CDR1 SGHRS, CDR2 YFSETQ. V shed 4 bases and J shed 4 bases, with 12 bases lying between them. In nucleotides, the CDR3 is TGCGCCAGCAGCGAGGTAGGCTCATACGAGCAGTACTTC. Translated, it gives CASSEVGSYEQYF.

V gene TRBV7-8 combines with J gene TRBJ1-1, with a possible D match to TRBD1 (6 bases). Germline assignment: CDR1 SGHVS and CDR2 FQNEAQ. V was cut by 3 bases and J by 7 bases, with 12 bases left in between. This CDR3 has 13 amino acids. CDR3 amino acids: CASSFREGGEAFF. The DNA for the CDR3 is TGTGCCAGCAGCTTCCGGGAAGGGGGTGAAGCTTTCTTT.

This clone was detected a few times. CDR3 nucleotides: TGTGCCAGCAGCTTACTCGGGCACCAGCCCCAGCATTTT. This codes for CASSLLGHQPQHF. The gene calls are TRBV5-6 and TRBJ1-5, with unresolved D. The CDR3 is 13 residues long. V was cut by 2 bases and J by 7 bases, with 10 bases left in between. Germline loops: CDR1 SGHDT, CDR2 YYEEEE.

V and J are TRBV7-9 and TRBJ2-1; a weak D match, TRBD2 (6 bases). The length of the CDR3 is 16 residues. Trimming cost V 8 bases and J 4 bases, with 21 bases left between them. Germline V gene data show CDR1 as SEHNR and CDR2 as FQNEAQ (reference sequence). The CDR3 region is CASQLPGEAQYNEQFF. The CDR3 DNA sequence: TGTGCCAGCCAGCTTCCGGGGGAGGCCCAGTACAATGAGCAGTTCTTC.

J is TRBJ1-5 and V is TRBV19; D gene uncertain. The CDR3 is 16 residues long. The germline V gene has CDR1 LNHDA and CDR2 SQIVND (reference sequence). The V end was cut by 3 bases, the J end by 3 bases, with 15 bases between. In nucleotides, the CDR3 is TGTGCCAGTAGTATTGGAGGCAGTACGAACAATCAGCCCCAGCATTTT. Translation: CASSIGGSTNNQPQHF.

V and J are TRBV29-1 and TRBJ2-7; 8 bases agree with TRBD2. The CDR3 is 14 amino acids. With 4 bases clipped from V and 4 bases from J, the junction kept 9 bases outside the gene matches. Germline values: CDR1 SQVTM, CDR2 ANQGSEA. The CDR3 sequence is CSVGSAGVRYEQYF. The CDR3 bases are TGCAGCGTTGGCTCAGCGGGAGTTCGTTACGAGCAGTACTTC.

The chain employs TRBV11-2 and TRBJ2-2, with TRBD1 matching 8 bases. V lost 5 bases to trimming and J lost 0 bases; unmatched junction nucleotides: 5. Germline lookup yields CDR1 SGHAT and CDR2 FQNNGV. CDR3 length: 16 amino acids. The CDR3 loop is CASSPRQGTNTGELFF. The DNA for the CDR3 is TGTGCCAGCAGCCCAAGACAGGGGACGAACACCGGGGAGCTGTTTTTT.

The V and J genes are TRBV6-5 and TRBJ1-1; D call uncertain. Between the trimmed V and J ends, which lost 7 bases and 4 bases, there was a span of 13 bases. Germline loops: CDR1 MNHEY, CDR2 SVGAGI. The CDR3 extends over 13 amino acids. DNA of the CDR3: TGTGCCAGCATCATAATTGGGGTCACTGAAGCTTTCTTT. It encodes CASIIIGVTEAFF.

This rearrangement joins TRBV7-2 to TRBJ2-6, with D tentatively TRBD2 (6 bases). V lost 5 bases and J 2 bases, leaving 22 bases between the germline ends. From germline, CDR1 is SGHTA and CDR2 FQGNSA. The CDR3 has 19 residues. The CDR3 region is CASSPYLRGLKPGANVLTF. CDR3 nucleotide sequence: TGTGCCAGCAGCCCATACCTGCGGGGACTGAAGCCTGGGGCCAACGTCCTGACTTTC.

This clone appeared a single time. This chain connects TRBV19 to TRBJ1-1; D remains unclear. The V and J ends lost 6 bases and 3 bases respectively, with 11 bases between them. Germline V CDR1 and CDR2: LNHDA, SQIVND (reference sequence). This CDR3 is built from 13 residues. The CDR3 DNA reads TGTGCCAGTAGGGGAGGCTGGTACACTGAAGCTTTCTTT. Translated: CASRGGWYTEAFF. The full variable domain, rest sourced from reference TRBV19 and TRBJ1-1, is DGGITQSPKYLFRKEGQNVTLSCEQNLNHDAMYWYRQDPGQGLRLIYYSQIVNDFQKGDIAEGYSVSREKKESFPLTVTSAQKNPTAFYLCASRGGWYTEAFFGQGTRLTVV.

This chain links TRBV30 with TRBJ1-1, with a tentative D call TRBD1 (5 bases). The CDR3 contains 14 residues. Germline CDR1 is GTSNPN and CDR2 is SVGIG (reference sequence). V gave up 0 bases and J gave up 1 base, with 9 bases separating them. CDR3 bases: TGTGCCTGGAGTGTCCCAGGGTCGAACACTGAAGCTTTCTTT. Translated, it gives CAWSVPGSNTEAFF.

This sequence joins TRBV7-9 and TRBJ2-7; D is perhaps TRBD1 (6 bases). In germline, CDR1 is SEHNR, CDR2 FQNEAQ (reference sequence). The CDR3 contains 13 residues. V was pared by 0 bases and J by 5 bases, with 8 bases between. CDR3 amino acids: CASSLAQGHEQYF. Here the CDR3 DNA reads TGTGCCAGCAGCTTAGCACAGGGACACGAGCAGTACTTC.

J is TRBJ1-6 and V is TRBV6-5; D ambiguous. Trimming pared 2 bases from V and 9 bases from J, leaving 11 bases between. This CDR3 contains 14 residues. Germline V gene sequence: CDR1 MNHEY, CDR2 SVGAGI. The CDR3 reads CASSYDAISSPLHF. The CDR3 DNA reads TGTGCCAGCAGTTACGATGCGATAAGTTCACCCCTCCACTTT.